This T cell receptor (beta chain) was captured in a study of T cell repertoires in cytomegalovirus infection. Study summary: Indicated by public TCR beta signatures were CMV infection and matching HLA type. Overall study findings and caveats: CMV-specific TCR beta clonotypes restricted by HLA-C dominated the ex vivo response.

TCRdb passed the reads through MiXCR, listing each CDR3 protein once. The profile shows about 330,000 distinct CDR3 sequences, about 32% of them singletons. The table lists this clonotype with a few counts. What it binds is unknown. In germline, CDR1 is SGHVS, CDR2 FNYEAQ. Trimming at V came to 6 bases and at J to 0 bases, leaving 3 bases not matched to a gene. The CDR3 runs to 16 residues. This sequence was found in a human donor in good health (CMV status not recorded). Some clones in this sample may be carry-over from other donors' samples. Specimen: cultured PBMCs, collected from culture after CMV antigen stimulation. V usage is TRBV7-6 and J usage is TRBJ2-3; 13 bases match TRBD2. The CDR3 sequence: CASSSTSGRSTDTQYF. The CDR3, as DNA: TGTGCCAGCAGTTCGACTAGCGGGAGGAGCACAGATACGCAGTATTTT.